This T cell receptor (beta chain) was identified in a study of T cell responses to AZD1222 COVID-19 vaccine (dated by TCRdb to the early 2020s). Some background on the complete study: AZD1222 recipients whose second dose came at about 4 weeks and those whose second dose came at about 12 weeks were combined into one group, since spike-specific TCR depth and breadth did not differ between the two schedules. TCR sequencing was performed for about 250 trial participants, of whom about 200 were given two doses of AZD1222 and 26 were given two doses of MenACWY control vaccine. Trial participants were enrolled by age into 18-55, 56-69 and 70-plus year subgroups, with about 150, 28 and 57 TCR-sequenced participants respectively.

Study-wide conclusions, independent of this receptor: Conclusions about previously exposed vaccinees were limited because only a handful of AZD1222 recipients were SARS-CoV-2 seropositive at baseline. Epitopes outside the regions mutated in the B.1.351 and B.1.1.7 variants were reportedly recognized by nearly half of the unique spike-specific TCRs. Participants were mostly white British and included more females than males, and it was suggested by the authors that clonal diversity may have been underestimated. After two AZD1222 doses, both the breadth and the depth of spike-specific TCRs were significantly higher than at day 0 and than in MenACWY recipients. The 56-69-year group was small, and its depth increase did not reach significance, likely because of low power. Because no day 14 peak-response samples were available, repertoires were characterized only after the peak T cell response. Vaccine-associated CD4 TCRs spanned the whole spike protein, with dominant responses in regions 160-218 and 743-854.

The time point label of this sample denotes: baseline before first vaccination. Vaccinee samples were obtained from the UK trials COV001 and COV002, which included a single-blind randomized controlled phase 2/3 trial of AZD1222 (ChAdOx1 nCoV-19) in healthy adults. For TCRbeta chain sequencing, PBMC samples from trial participants were taken at day 0 and at day 28 after the second dose. Turning to this clone: Its antigen is currently not known. Per-base qualities were not stored, and no clone one base away is much larger.

Measured from the cysteine to the phenylalanine, the CDR3 is 12 residues long. Left in the record is the CDR3 DNA by itself, 36 bases read in frame from the first base. V lost 6 bases and J lost 2 bases; the stretch between them is 4 bases long. The germline V gene supplies CDR1 SGHVS and CDR2 FQNEAQ. The CDR3 regions of human TCRbeta chains were analyzed by immunosequencing. The authors' analysis ran thus. Repertoire TCRs were matched against a reference library of SARS-CoV-2-specific TCRs generated with the MIRA antigen-specificity platform. Breadth meant the fraction of unique TCRs that were SARS-CoV-2-associated, whereas depth meant the fraction of total T cells that were SARS-CoV-2-associated. Each spike-specific TCR was assigned to its reactive spike region and to a CD4 or CD8 class using the MIRA data. Log10-transformed breadth and depth values were compared by one-way ANOVA with Sidak's multiple comparisons tests. In its TCRdb copy, this immuneACCESS table keeps in-frame sequences only and misses some clones. Where compared with another copy, unresolved V genes explain less than half of these, and the others have no known cause. The DNA gave D and trimming, while V, J and clone size come from that table. The sample table records more than 100,000 clones; 70% to 90% of these occur just once. The ten top clones hold around 3.5% of the sample.

The source material was peripheral blood, sampled on day 0 of AZD1222 vaccination. The sequence came from an adult in good health. The receptor chain draws on TRBV7-8 and TRBJ2-2; no confident D gene assignment can be made. CDR3 loop: CASRTNTGELFF. In nucleotides, the sequence is TGTGCCAGCAGGACTAACACCGGGGAGCTGTTTTTT.